These T cell receptor beta chains were read from a single sample in a study of cytomegalovirus exposure and HLA in healthy donors. The table came from immunoSEQ multiplex PCR; TCRdb's copy has only in-frame clones and leaves some out. Altogether 75,000 to 90,000 clones are present, roughly 80% being singletons, with the ten largest covering around 3.4%. The sequencing sample was made of PBMCs. These receptor sequences come from a man aged 50 to 60 in good health and CMV-seronegative. Both conserved end residues are part of each CDR3. The order of the fields is D gene, J gene, clone size, V gene, CDR3 protein, CDR3 DNA. A D gene is named only where the DNA matches it firmly. Size is stated for part of the rows, as once, few or many counts, or as a class when the clone is expanded.

-	TRBJ2-1	-	TRBV28	CASTTLTGTYNEQFF	TGTGCCAGCACCACCCTAACGGGTACCTACAATGAGCAGTTCTTC
-	TRBJ2-2	-	TRBV28	CASSFLAENTGELFF	TGTGCCAGCAGTTTCTTGGCAGAGAACACCGGGGAGCTGTTTTTT
TRBD2	TRBJ2-5	-	TRBV30	CAWNWYRGLAGETQYF	TGTGCCTGGAATTGGTATCGGGGACTAGCCGGAGAGACCCAGTACTTC
-	TRBJ2-1	few	TRBV11-3	CASSLIQGNEQFF	TGTGCCAGCAGCCTAATTCAGGGGAATGAGCAGTTCTTC
-	TRBJ2-7	-	TRBV9	CASSVEGSSSYEQYF	TGTGCCAGCAGCGTAGAGGGGTCATCGTCCTACGAGCAGTACTTC
TRBD1	TRBJ2-7	-	TRBV5-5	CASSLGRTGGVEQYF	TGTGCCAGCAGCTTGGGCCGGACAGGGGGTGTCGAGCAGTACTTC
TRBD2	TRBJ2-7	-	TRBV9	CASSVGGDSYEQYF	TGTGCCAGCAGCGTGGGGGGGGACTCCTACGAGCAGTACTTC
-	TRBJ1-1	-	TRBV4-3	CASSQEGRGWQEAFF	TGCGCCAGCAGCCAAGAAGGTAGGGGATGGCAGGAAGCTTTCTTT
TRBD1	TRBJ1-5	-	TRBV6-1	CASSEASGYGTGIRPSHF	TGTGCCAGCAGTGAAGCCAGCGGGTACGGGACAGGGATCCGCCCCAGCCATTTT
TRBD1	TRBJ2-7	once	TRBV5-1	CASSGSDRGGEQYF	TGCGCCAGCAGCGGATCGGACAGGGGAGGCGAGCAGTACTTC
-	TRBJ1-5	-	TRBV2	CASTNSGGRYSNQPQHF	TGTGCCAGCACCAACTCAGGTGGGAGATATAGCAATCAGCCCCAGCATTTT
TRBD1	TRBJ1-5	-	TRBV11-2	CASSPGQGAYQPQHF	TGTGCCAGCAGCCCGGGGCAGGGGGCCTATCAGCCCCAGCATTTT
-	TRBJ1-4	-	TRBV6-6	CASSLSTTGPDEKLFF	TGTGCCAGCAGCCTCTCTACCACAGGGCCGGACGAAAAACTGTTTTTT
-	TRBJ1-6	few	TRBV4-1	CASSLDSSSYNSPLHF	TGCGCCAGCAGCCTTGACAGCAGCTCCTATAATTCACCCCTCCACTTT
TRBD2	TRBJ2-4	-	TRBV4-3	CASSQDGPSGGQAKNIQYF	TGCGCCAGCAGCCAAGATGGCCCTAGCGGGGGACAAGCCAAAAACATTCAGTACTTC
TRBD1	TRBJ1-5	-	TRBV30	CAWSPPTGGNQPQHF	TGTGCCTGGAGTCCGCCGACAGGGGGCAATCAGCCCCAGCATTTT
-	TRBJ1-1	-	TRBV30	CAWSVRLSAEAFF	TGTGCCTGGAGTGTACGACTTTCGGCTGAAGCTTTCTTT
TRBD1	TRBJ2-1	-	TRBV15	CATSGGQNYNEQFF	TGTGCCACCAGCGGGGGACAGAACTACAATGAGCAGTTCTTC
-	TRBJ1-5	-	TRBV15	CATSRVGRGGQPQHF	TGTGCCACCAGCAGAGTGGGGCGGGGGGGTCAGCCCCAGCATTTT
-	TRBJ1-5	-	TRBV19	CASSLRTDNSNQPQHF	TGTGCCAGTAGTCTCCGGACAGATAATAGCAATCAGCCCCAGCATTTT
TRBD1	TRBJ1-2	-	TRBV7-9	CASSPARTGANYGYTF	TGTGCCAGCAGCCCAGCCCGGACAGGGGCTAACTATGGCTACACCTTC
-	TRBJ2-5	-	TRBV18	CASSPLSTQETQYF	TGTGCCAGCTCACCATTGTCCACACAAGAGACCCAGTACTTC
TRBD1	TRBJ2-7	few	TRBV7-3	CASSLGQGLPYEQYF	TGTGCCAGCAGCTTAGGACAGGGGCTTCCCTACGAGCAGTACTTC
-	TRBJ2-7	once	TRBV6-5	CASRTAGGTRWEQYF	TGTGCCAGCAGAACGGCTGGCGGAACTCGATGGGAGCAGTACTTC
-	TRBJ1-1	-	TRBV7-3	CASSLEVGGKAFF	TGTGCCAGCAGCTTAGAGGTCGGGGGTAAAGCTTTCTTT
-	TRBJ1-5	-	TRBV6-5	CASSPMGHTNQPQHF	TGTGCCAGCAGTCCAATGGGACACACTAATCAGCCCCAGCATTTT
TRBD2	TRBJ2-1	-	TRBV27	CATGQRGGDEQFF	TGTGCCACCGGCCAGCGGGGGGGAGATGAGCAGTTCTTC
-	TRBJ1-1	few	TRBV27	CASSLSTNTEAFF	TGTGCCAGCAGTTTGAGTACGAACACTGAAGCTTTCTTT
TRBD1	TRBJ1-6	-	TRBV6-1	CASSALSGQGFGLTLHF	TGTGCCAGCAGTGCCCTCAGTGGACAGGGGTTTGGATTGACCCTCCACTTT
-	TRBJ2-3	-	TRBV28	CASRALAAGARRAQYF	TGTGCCAGCAGGGCCCTAGCGGCGGGGGCCCGTCGAGCGCAGTATTTT
-	TRBJ1-5	-	TRBV7-9	CASCAGGDQPQHF	TGTGCCAGCTGTGCGGGGGGCGATCAGCCCCAGCATTTT
TRBD2	TRBJ2-2	-	TRBV10-1	CASSSGGLNTGELFF	TGCGCCAGCAGCAGCGGGGGGCTAAACACCGGGGAGCTGTTTTTT
-	TRBJ1-1	-	TRBV5-5	CASSLVSPDTSRAFF	TGTGCCAGCAGCTTGGTCTCCCCAGACACTTCGCGAGCTTTCTTT
-	TRBJ2-2	-	TRBV9	CASSVVAAGAAGELFF	TGTGCCAGCAGCGTAGTAGCCGCAGGGGCTGCCGGGGAGCTGTTTTTT
-	TRBJ2-2	-	TRBV5-4	CASSLKGRGSTGELFF	TGTGCCAGCAGCTTGAAGGGACGGGGGAGCACCGGGGAGCTGTTTTTT
TRBD2	TRBJ2-6	-	TRBV2	CASRRLATGANVLTF	TGTGCCAGCAGGAGACTAGCGACCGGGGCCAACGTCCTGACTTTC
-	TRBJ1-6	-	TRBV18	CASSPDGNNSPLHF	TGTGCCAGCTCTCCGGACGGGAATAATTCACCCCTCCACTTT
-	TRBJ2-6	few	TRBV25-1	CASSDPSSGANVLTF	TGTGCCAGCAGTGATCCGAGCTCTGGGGCCAACGTCCTGACTTTC
-	TRBJ2-2	-	TRBV25-1	CASSEVGRPTGELFF	TGTGCCAGCAGTGAAGTAGGGAGACCCACCGGGGAGCTGTTTTTT